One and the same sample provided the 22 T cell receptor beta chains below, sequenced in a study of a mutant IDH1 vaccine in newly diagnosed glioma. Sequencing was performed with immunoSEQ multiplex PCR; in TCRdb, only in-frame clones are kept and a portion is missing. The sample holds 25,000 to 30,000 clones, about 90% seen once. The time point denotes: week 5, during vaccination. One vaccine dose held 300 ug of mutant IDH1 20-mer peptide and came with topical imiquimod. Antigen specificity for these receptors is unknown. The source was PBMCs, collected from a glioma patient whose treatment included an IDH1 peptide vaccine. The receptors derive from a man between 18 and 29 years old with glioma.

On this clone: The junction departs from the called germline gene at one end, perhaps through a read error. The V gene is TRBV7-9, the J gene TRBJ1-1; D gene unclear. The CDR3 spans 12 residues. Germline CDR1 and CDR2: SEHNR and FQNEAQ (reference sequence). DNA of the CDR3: TGTGCCAGCAGATTAGGAGGGACTGAAGCTTTCTTT. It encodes CASRLGGTEAFF.

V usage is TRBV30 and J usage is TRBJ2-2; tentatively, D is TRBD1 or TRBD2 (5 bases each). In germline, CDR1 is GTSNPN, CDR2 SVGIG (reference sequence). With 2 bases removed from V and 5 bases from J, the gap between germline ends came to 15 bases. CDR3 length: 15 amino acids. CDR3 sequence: CAWSRKGEGTGELFF. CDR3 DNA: TGTGCCTGGAGTAGGAAGGGCGAGGGGACCGGGGAGCTGTTTTTT.

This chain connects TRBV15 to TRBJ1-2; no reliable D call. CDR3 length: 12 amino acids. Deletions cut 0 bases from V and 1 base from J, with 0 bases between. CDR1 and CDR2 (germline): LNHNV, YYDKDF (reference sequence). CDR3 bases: TGTGCCACCAGCAGAGATAACTATGGCTACACCTTC. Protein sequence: CATSRDNYGYTF.

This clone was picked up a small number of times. CDR3 sequence reads: CASSLSPGQPQHF. The CDR3 DNA reads TGTGCCAGCAGCCTATCGCCGGGACAGCCCCAGCATTTT. V gene TRBV7-9 combines with J gene TRBJ1-5; no reliable D call. Germline CDR1 is SEHNR and CDR2 is FQNEAQ (reference sequence). The CDR3 is 13 residues long. The V end was cut by 5 bases, the J end by 7 bases, with 12 bases between.

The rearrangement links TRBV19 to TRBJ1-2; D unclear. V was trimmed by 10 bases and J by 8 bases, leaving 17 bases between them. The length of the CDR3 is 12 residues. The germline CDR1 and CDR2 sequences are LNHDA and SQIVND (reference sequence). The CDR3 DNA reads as TGTGCCACCACCCTCGGACGCCGGGGCTACACCTTC. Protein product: CATTLGRRGYTF. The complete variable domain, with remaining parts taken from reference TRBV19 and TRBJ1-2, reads DGGITQSPKYLFRKEGQNVTLSCEQNLNHDAMYWYRQDPGQGLRLIYYSQIVNDFQKGDIAEGYSVSREKKESFPLTVTSAQKNPTAFYLCATTLGRRGYTFGSGTRLTVV.

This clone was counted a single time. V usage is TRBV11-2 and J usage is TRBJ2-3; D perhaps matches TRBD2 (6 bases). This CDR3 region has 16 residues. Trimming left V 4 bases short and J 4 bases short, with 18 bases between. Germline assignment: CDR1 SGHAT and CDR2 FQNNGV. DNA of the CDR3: TGTGCCAGCAGCTGGGTCGGGGGAGTGGACGCAGATACGCAGTATTTT. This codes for CASSWVGGVDADTQYF.

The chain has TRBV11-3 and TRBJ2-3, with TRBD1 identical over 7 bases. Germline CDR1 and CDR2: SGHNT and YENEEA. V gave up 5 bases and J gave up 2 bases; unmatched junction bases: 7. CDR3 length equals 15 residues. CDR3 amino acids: CASSHGDSPTDTQYF. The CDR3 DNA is TGTGCCAGCAGCCACGGGGACAGCCCCACAGATACGCAGTATTTT.

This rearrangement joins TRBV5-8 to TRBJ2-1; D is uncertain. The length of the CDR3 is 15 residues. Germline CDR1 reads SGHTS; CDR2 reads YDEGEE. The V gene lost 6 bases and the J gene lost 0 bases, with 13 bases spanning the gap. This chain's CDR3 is CASTRVLVSYNEQFF. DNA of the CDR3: TGTGCCAGCACCCGGGTCCTAGTCTCCTACAATGAGCAGTTCTTC.

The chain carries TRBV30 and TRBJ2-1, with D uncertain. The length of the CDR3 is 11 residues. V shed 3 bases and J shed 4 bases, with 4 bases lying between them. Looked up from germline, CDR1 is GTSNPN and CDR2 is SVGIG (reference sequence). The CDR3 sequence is CAWSGYNEQFF. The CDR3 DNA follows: TGTGCCTGGAGCGGTTACAATGAGCAGTTCTTC.

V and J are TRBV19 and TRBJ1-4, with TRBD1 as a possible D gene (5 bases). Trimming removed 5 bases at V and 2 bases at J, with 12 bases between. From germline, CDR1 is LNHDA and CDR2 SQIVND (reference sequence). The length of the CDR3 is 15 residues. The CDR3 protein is CASSRGELTNEKLFF. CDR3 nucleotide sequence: TGTGCCAGTAGTCGGGGGGAGTTGACTAATGAAAAACTGTTTTTT.

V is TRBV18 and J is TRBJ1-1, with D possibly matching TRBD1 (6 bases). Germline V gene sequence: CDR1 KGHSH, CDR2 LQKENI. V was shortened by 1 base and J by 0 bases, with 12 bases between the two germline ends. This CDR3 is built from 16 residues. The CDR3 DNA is TGTGCCAGCTCACCACGGGGGCAGATCATGAACACTGAAGCTTTCTTT. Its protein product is CASSPRGQIMNTEAFF. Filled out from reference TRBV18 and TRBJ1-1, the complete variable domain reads NAGVMQNPRHLVRRRGQEARLRCSPMKGHSHVYWYRQLPEEGLKFMVYLQKENIIDESGMPKERFSAEFPKEGPSILRIQQVVRGDSAAYFCASSPRGQIMNTEAFFGQGTRLTVV.

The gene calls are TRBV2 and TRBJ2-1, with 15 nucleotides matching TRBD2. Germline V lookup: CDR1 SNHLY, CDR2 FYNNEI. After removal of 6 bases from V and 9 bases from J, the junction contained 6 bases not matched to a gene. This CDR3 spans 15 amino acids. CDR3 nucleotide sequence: TGTGCCAGCAGATGGACTAGCGGGAGGGCCTCTGAGCAGTTCTTC. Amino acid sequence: CASRWTSGRASEQFF.

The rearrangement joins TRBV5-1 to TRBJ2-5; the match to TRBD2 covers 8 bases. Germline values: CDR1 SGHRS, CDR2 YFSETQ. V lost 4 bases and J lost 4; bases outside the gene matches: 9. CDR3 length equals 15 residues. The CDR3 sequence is CASSLTFSGVETQYF. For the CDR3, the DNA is TGCGCCAGCAGCCTAACCTTTAGCGGGGTAGAGACCCAGTACTTC.

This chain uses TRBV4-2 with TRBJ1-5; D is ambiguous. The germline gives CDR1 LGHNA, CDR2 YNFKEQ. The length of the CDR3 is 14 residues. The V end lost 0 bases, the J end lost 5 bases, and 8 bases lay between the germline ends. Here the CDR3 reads CASSQDGRDQPQHF. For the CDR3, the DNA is TGTGCCAGCAGCCAAGACGGTCGGGATCAGCCCCAGCATTTT.

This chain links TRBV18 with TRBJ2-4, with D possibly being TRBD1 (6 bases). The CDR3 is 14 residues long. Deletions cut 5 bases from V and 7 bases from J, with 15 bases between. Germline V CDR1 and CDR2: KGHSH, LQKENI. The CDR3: CASSSPGAPNIQYF. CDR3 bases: TGTGCCAGCTCAAGCCCAGGGGCCCCCAACATTCAGTACTTC. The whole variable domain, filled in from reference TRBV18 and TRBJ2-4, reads NAGVMQNPRHLVRRRGQEARLRCSPMKGHSHVYWYRQLPEEGLKFMVYLQKENIIDESGMPKERFSAEFPKEGPSILRIQQVVRGDSAAYFCASSSPGAPNIQYFGAGTRLSVL.

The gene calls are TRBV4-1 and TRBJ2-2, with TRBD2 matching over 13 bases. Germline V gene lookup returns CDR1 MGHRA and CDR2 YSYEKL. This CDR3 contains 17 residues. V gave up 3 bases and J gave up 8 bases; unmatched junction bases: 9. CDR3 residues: CASSQKTSGRTSGELFF. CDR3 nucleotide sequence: TGCGCCAGCAGCCAGAAGACTAGCGGGAGGACTAGTGGGGAGCTGTTTTTT.

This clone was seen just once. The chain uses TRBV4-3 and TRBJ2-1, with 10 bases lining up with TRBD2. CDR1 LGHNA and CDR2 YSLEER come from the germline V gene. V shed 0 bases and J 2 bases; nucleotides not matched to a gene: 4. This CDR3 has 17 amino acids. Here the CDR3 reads CASSQDRAGGPYNEQFF. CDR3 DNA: TGCGCCAGCAGCCAAGATCGAGCGGGAGGGCCCTACAATGAGCAGTTCTTC.

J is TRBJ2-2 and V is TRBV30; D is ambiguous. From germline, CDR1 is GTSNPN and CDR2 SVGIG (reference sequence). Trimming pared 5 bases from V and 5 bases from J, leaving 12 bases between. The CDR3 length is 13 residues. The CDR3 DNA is TGTGCCTGGGCCATCACGTGGACCGGGGAGCTGTTTTTT. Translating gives CAWAITWTGELFF.

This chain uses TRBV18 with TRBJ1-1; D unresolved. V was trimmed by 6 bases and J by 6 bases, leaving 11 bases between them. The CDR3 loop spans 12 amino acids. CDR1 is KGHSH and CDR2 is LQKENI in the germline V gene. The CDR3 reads CASSDGGAEAFF. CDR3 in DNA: TGTGCCAGCTCGGACGGTGGGGCTGAAGCTTTCTTT.

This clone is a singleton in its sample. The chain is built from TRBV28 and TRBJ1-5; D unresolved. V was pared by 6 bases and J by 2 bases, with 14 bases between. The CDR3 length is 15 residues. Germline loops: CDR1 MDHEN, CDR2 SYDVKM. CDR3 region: CASSLAGEGNQPQHF. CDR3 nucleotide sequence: TGTGCCAGCAGCCTAGCCGGGGAAGGCAATCAGCCCCAGCATTTT. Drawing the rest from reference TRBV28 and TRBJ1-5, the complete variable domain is DVKVTQSSRYLVKRTGEKVFLECVQDMDHENMFWYRQDPGLGLRLIYFSYDVKMKEKGDIPEGYSVSREKKERFSLILESASTNQTSMYLCASSLAGEGNQPQHFGDGTRLSIL.

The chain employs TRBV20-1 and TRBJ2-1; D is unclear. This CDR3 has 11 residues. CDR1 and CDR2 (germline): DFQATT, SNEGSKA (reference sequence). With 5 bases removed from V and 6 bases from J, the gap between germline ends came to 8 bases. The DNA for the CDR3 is TGCAGTGCTTCTGGACCCAATGAGCAGTTCTTC. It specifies CSASGPNEQFF.

This chain's CDR3 is CAWSGGDEQYF. DNA of the CDR3: TGTGCCTGGAGCGGAGGAGACGAGCAGTACTTC. The chain couples TRBV30 to TRBJ2-7; D may be TRBD2 (5 bases). Germline V lookup: CDR1 GTSNPN, CDR2 SVGIG (reference sequence). This CDR3 has 11 amino acids. V was shortened by 3 bases and J by 5 bases, with 8 bases between the two germline ends.